This TCR beta chain came from a study of beta chain features in type 1 diabetes. There was one heparinised blood draw per donor, averaging roughly 100 mL. Sequenced material consisted of expressed TCRB transcripts (all of the isolated RNA was reverse transcribed). Profiling relied on immunoSEQ multiplex PCR, and the TCRdb table lists in-frame clones only, not all of them. This sample has 200,000 to 250,000 clones, with 25% to 30% found just once. The V end was cut by 7 bases, the J end by 2 bases, with 15 bases between. Germline loops: CDR1 MDHEN, CDR2 SYDVKM. The CDR3 spans 14 residues. The V gene is TRBV28, the J gene TRBJ2-7; D may be TRBD2 (6 bases). The sequence came from a man younger than 40 in good health. The sequencing sample was made of central memory CD4+ T cells from blood. The DNA of the CDR3 is TGTGCCAGCACCCTCGGAGGGATGGCCTACGAGCAGTACTTC. Amino acid sequence: CASTLGGMAYEQYF.